Below, 22 T cell receptor beta chains from the same sample are listed, as sequenced in a study of shared clonotypes between healthy human individuals (dated by TCRdb to 2018 to 2020). CD8 naive samples were obtained by positive selection for CCR7 among CD45RO-negative cells, yielding a CD45RA+CCR7+ population from which TemRA cells were excluded. Preparation of the library involved the immunoSEQ multiplex PCR assay. Sourced from immuneACCESS, this table was stored by TCRdb with only in-frame sequences that have V and J called. A share of the clones is absent; for the studies checked, an unresolved V gene accounts for under half, and the remainder has no known explanation. The sample contains about 590,000 clones, nearly 97% of them found a single time. 0.11% of the sample lies in the top ten. Sequencing used naive CD8+ T cells sorted from blood. Taken with the paper, the label for cell subset or site translates to: CD45RA+CCR7+. Receptors were obtained from a woman aged 25 to 39 in good health.

V usage is TRBV6-5 and J usage is TRBJ2-5; 8 bases line up with TRBD1. The V segment lost 4 bases and the J segment 5 bases; nucleotides outside the gene matches: 6. The germline CDR1 and CDR2 sequences are MNHEY and SVGAGI. The CDR3 has 14 amino acids. The CDR3 here is CASSLRTGWETQYF. The CDR3 region has the DNA TGTGCCAGCAGTTTGCGGACAGGGTGGGAGACCCAGTACTTC.

J is TRBJ2-3 and V is TRBV4-1; a weak D match, TRBD2 (6 bases). The germline V gene has CDR1 MGHRA and CDR2 YSYEKL. V lost 0 bases and J 6 bases, leaving 19 bases between the germline ends. The CDR3 is made up of 17 amino acids. The CDR3 sequence: CASSQEGGVGSRDTQYF. CDR3 nucleotide sequence: TGCGCCAGCAGCCAAGAGGGGGGTGTAGGGTCGAGGGATACGCAGTATTTT.

The chain is built from TRBV7-2 and TRBJ2-2; 14 bases match TRBD2. Germline CDR1 SGHTA, CDR2 FQGNSA. CDR3 length equals 19 residues. Trimming removed 5 bases from V and 2 bases from J; junction bases left unmatched: 10. This CDR3 reads CASSPGTSGSRVNTGELFF. CDR3 in DNA: TGTGCCAGCAGCCCCGGGACTAGCGGGAGCAGGGTTAACACCGGGGAGCTGTTTTTT.

This sequence joins TRBV11-2 and TRBJ2-5, with D possibly TRBD2 on 6 matching bases. This CDR3 contains 15 residues. V lost 1 base, J lost 5 bases, and 14 bases lay in between. Germline V gene data show CDR1 as SGHAT and CDR2 as FQNNGV. The CDR3 protein is CASSLALGRGETQYF. As DNA, the CDR3 is TGTGCCAGCAGCTTAGCTTTAGGGCGGGGTGAGACCCAGTACTTC.

The CDR3 bases are TGTGCCGCTCAATTAGGGACAGGGGCTGGAGATACGCAGTATTTT. Its protein is CAAQLGTGAGDTQYF. This rearrangement joins TRBV27 to TRBJ2-3; 10 nucleotides agree with TRBD1. With V trimmed by 11 bases and J by 5 bases, 13 bases remained unmatched. Germline V gene data show CDR1 as MNHEY and CDR2 as SMNVEV (reference sequence). The length of the CDR3 is 15 residues.

This clone appeared once. This rearrangement joins TRBV30 to TRBJ2-5; either TRBD1 or TRBD2 may supply D (5 bases each). The ends were cut back, 8 bases at V and 9 bases at J, with 16 bases in the middle. The CDR3 consists of 11 residues. The germline gives CDR1 GTSNPN, CDR2 SVGIG (reference sequence). The CDR3 nucleotides read TGTGCCGGGACGGGATCCTCGTCCCAGTACTTC. As protein: CAGTGSSSQYF.

This chain uses TRBV28 with TRBJ2-7; 8 positions agree with TRBD2. Germline V lookup: CDR1 MDHEN, CDR2 SYDVKM. After removal of 2 bases from V and 5 bases from J, the junction contained 5 bases not matched to a gene. This CDR3 region has 14 residues. The CDR3 spells CASSLRTSLNEQYF. Written as DNA, the CDR3 is TGTGCCAGCAGTTTAAGGACTAGCTTAAACGAGCAGTACTTC.

The genes are TRBV15 and TRBJ1-1, with D unresolved. Trimming cost V 5 bases and J 6 bases, with 22 bases left between them. This CDR3 comprises 16 residues. CDR1 and CDR2 from the germline V gene are LNHNV and YYDKDF (reference sequence). CDR3 loop: CATSRGGGVLWAEAFF. The CDR3 DNA sequence: TGTGCCACCAGCCGCGGCGGTGGGGTTTTGTGGGCTGAAGCTTTCTTT.

This chain links TRBV11-3 with TRBJ2-5; 8 bases match TRBD2. Judging by the DNA end, TRBJ2-7 fits better; the J call may be wrong. The CDR3 consists of 16 residues. CDR1 and CDR2 (germline): SGHNT, YENEEA. For the CDR3, the DNA is TGTGCCAGCAGCTTAGGCAGTCCGGGACTAGGCCACGAGCAGTACTTC. It yields the protein CASSLGSPGLGHEQYF.

V and J are TRBV10-1 and TRBJ2-3; D remains ambiguous. The CDR3 totals 11 residues. The germline V gene has CDR1 WNHNN and CDR2 SYGVQD (reference sequence). V was clipped by 4 bases and J by 9 bases, with 8 bases between them. CDR3 bases: TGCGCCAGCAGTGGGTCGGAGACGCAGTATTTT. Translating gives CASSGSETQYF.

The CDR3 here is CASSRRLLDTEAFF. CDR3 in DNA: TGTGCCAGCAGCAGAAGGTTGCTTGACACTGAAGCTTTCTTT. The chain recombines TRBV4-2 with TRBJ1-1; D is unresolved. Germline loops: CDR1 LGHNA, CDR2 YNFKEQ. Trimming removed 5 bases from V and 3 bases from J, with 13 bases in between. The CDR3 consists of 14 residues.

The chain is built from TRBV7-9 and TRBJ2-1; 12 bases map to TRBD2. The V segment lost 5 bases and the J segment 1 base; nucleotides outside the gene matches: 3. Germline V CDR1 and CDR2: SEHNR, FQNEAQ (reference sequence). The CDR3 has 16 residues. CDR3 region: CASSPTSGRSYNEQFF. CDR3 DNA: TGTGCCAGCAGCCCAACTAGCGGGAGGTCCTACAATGAGCAGTTCTTC. The full variable domain, its missing parts supplied by reference TRBV7-9 and TRBJ2-1, is DTGVSQNPRHKITKRGQNVTFRCDPISEHNRLYWYRQTLGQGPEFLTYFQNEAQLEKSRLLSDRFSAERPKGSFSTLEIQRTEQGDSAMYLCASSPTSGRSYNEQFFGPGTRLTVL.

The chain recombines TRBV27 with TRBJ2-7, with TRBD1 matching over 9 bases. Germline V gives CDR1 MNHEY, CDR2 SMNVEV (reference sequence). V trimming: 5 bases; J trimming: 5 bases; junction bases outside the gene matches: 7. The CDR3 runs 14 residues. The CDR3 DNA follows: TGTGCCAGCAGTGTTGGACAGGGGCGGAACGAGCAGTACTTC. Translating gives CASSVGQGRNEQYF.

The rearrangement links TRBV7-9 to TRBJ2-7, with 8 nucleotides matching TRBD1. The CDR3 is 14 amino acids. CDR1 and CDR2 from the germline V gene are SEHNR and FQNEAQ (reference sequence). V was clipped by 5 bases and J by 5 bases; unmatched bases: 8. The CDR3 DNA sequence: TGTGCCAGCAGCCCGGCCAGGGGGCCGCACGAGCAGTACTTC. It specifies CASSPARGPHEQYF.

The J gene is TRBJ2-7, the V gene TRBV5-8; D is possibly TRBD2 (5 bases). This CDR3 spans 13 amino acids. The germline gives CDR1 SGHTS, CDR2 YDEGEE. The V end lost 0 bases, the J end lost 3 bases, and 7 bases lay between the germline ends. CDR3 sequence (DNA): TGTGCCAGCAGCTTGGGGACTGGCTACGAGCAGTACTTC. Protein product: CASSLGTGYEQYF.

V and J are TRBV27 and TRBJ2-7; D remains unclear. CDR3 size: 14 residues. V gave up 4 bases and J gave up 0 bases, with 10 bases separating them. Per germline, CDR1 MNHEY and CDR2 SMNVEV (reference sequence). The CDR3 spells CASSWGPTSYEQYF. Written as DNA, the CDR3 is TGTGCCAGCAGTTGGGGTCCTACCTCCTACGAGCAGTACTTC.

The chain recombines TRBV15 with TRBJ2-3; the D is unclear. The ends were cut back, 3 bases at V and 2 bases at J, with 12 bases in the middle. In germline, CDR1 is LNHNV, CDR2 YYDKDF (reference sequence). This CDR3 has 15 residues. DNA of the CDR3: TGTGCCACCAGCAGCACGCGGAGCTTCACAGATACGCAGTATTTT. Translation gives CATSSTRSFTDTQYF.

The chain has TRBV27 and TRBJ1-6; the match to TRBD1 covers 9 bases. This CDR3 region has 15 residues. Germline CDR1 MNHEY, CDR2 SMNVEV (reference sequence). Unmatched junction bases numbered 6, after V lost 4 bases and J lost 8 bases. The CDR3 region is CASSSPGQGDSPLHF. The CDR3 DNA follows: TGTGCCAGCAGTTCCCCGGGACAGGGTGATTCACCCCTCCACTTT.

V is TRBV28 and J is TRBJ1-1; maybe TRBD1 (5 bases). This CDR3 is built from 11 residues. The V and J ends lost 5 bases and 4 bases respectively, with 5 bases between them. CDR1 MDHEN and CDR2 SYDVKM come from the germline V gene. CDR3 nucleotide sequence: TGTGCCAGCAGTGACAGCACTGAAGCTTTCTTT. This encodes CASSDSTEAFF.

The chain combines TRBV7-8 with TRBJ1-1; 7 bases line up with TRBD1. Per germline, CDR1 SGHVS and CDR2 FQNEAQ. The CDR3 totals 14 residues. Trimming cost V 2 bases and J 3 bases; bases outside gene matches: 3. DNA of the CDR3: TGTGCCAGCAGCTTACGGGGGACAGACACTGAAGCTTTCTTT. This codes for CASSLRGTDTEAFF.

The rearrangement links TRBV28 to TRBJ1-2; D call uncertain. CDR1 and CDR2 from the germline V gene are MDHEN and SYDVKM. Trimming removed 3 bases at V and 2 bases at J, with 13 bases between. The CDR3 contains 15 residues. CDR3 amino acids: CASSFLAGGNYGYTF. CDR3 nucleotides: TGTGCCAGCAGTTTCTTAGCCGGAGGGAACTATGGCTACACCTTC.

The chain recombines TRBV27 with TRBJ2-5; TRBD1 matches 8 bases. In germline, CDR1 is MNHEY, CDR2 SMNVEV (reference sequence). V lost 3 bases, J lost 5 bases, and 11 bases stayed unmatched. This CDR3 contains 16 residues. The CDR3: CASSLTSQGAEETQYF. The CDR3 DNA reads as TGTGCCAGCAGTTTGACCTCGCAGGGGGCTGAGGAGACCCAGTACTTC.